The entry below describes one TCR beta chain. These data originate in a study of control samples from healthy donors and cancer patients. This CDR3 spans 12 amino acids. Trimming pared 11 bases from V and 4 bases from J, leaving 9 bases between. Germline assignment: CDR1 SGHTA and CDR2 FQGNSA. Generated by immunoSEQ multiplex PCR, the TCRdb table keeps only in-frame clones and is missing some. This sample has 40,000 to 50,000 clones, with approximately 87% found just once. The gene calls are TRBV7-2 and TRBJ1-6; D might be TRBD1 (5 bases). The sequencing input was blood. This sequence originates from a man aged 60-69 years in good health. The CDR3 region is CAGGGYNSPLHF. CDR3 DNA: TGTGCCGGGGGGGGTTATAATTCACCCCTCCACTTT.